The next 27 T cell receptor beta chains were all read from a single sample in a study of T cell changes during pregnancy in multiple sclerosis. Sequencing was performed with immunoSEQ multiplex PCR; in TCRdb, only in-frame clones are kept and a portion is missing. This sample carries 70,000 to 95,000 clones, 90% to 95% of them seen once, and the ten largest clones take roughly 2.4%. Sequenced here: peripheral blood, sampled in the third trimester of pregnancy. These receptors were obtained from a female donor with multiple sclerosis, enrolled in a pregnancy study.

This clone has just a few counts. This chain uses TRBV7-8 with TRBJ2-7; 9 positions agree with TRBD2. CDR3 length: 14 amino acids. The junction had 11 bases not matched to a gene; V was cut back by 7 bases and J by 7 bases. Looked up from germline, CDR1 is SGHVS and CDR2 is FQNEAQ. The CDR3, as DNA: TGTGCCAGCACCCGTGGCGGGAGGGCCGGGGAGCAGTACTTC. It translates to CASTRGGRAGEQYF.

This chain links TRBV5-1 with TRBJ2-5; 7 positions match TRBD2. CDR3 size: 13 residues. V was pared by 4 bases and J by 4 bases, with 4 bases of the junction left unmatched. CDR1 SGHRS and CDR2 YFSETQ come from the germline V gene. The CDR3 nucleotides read TGCGCCAGCAGCCCGACTAGCACAGAGACCCAGTACTTC. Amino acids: CASSPTSTETQYF. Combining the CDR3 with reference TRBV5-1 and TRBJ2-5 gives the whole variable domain KAGVTQTPRYLIKTRGQQVTLSCSPISGHRSVSWYQQTPGQGLQFLFEYFSETQRNKGNFPGRFSGRQFSNSRSEMNVSTLELGDSALYLCASSPTSTETQYFGPGTRLLVL.

CDR3 in amino acids: CASSVVGSGNNEQFF. Here the CDR3 DNA reads TGTGCCAGCAGCGTAGTAGGTAGCGGGAACAATGAGCAGTTCTTC. The rearrangement joins TRBV9 to TRBJ2-1, with 8 bases that match TRBD2. Trimming cost V 0 bases and J 5 bases; bases outside gene matches: 4. This CDR3 is built from 15 residues. Germline V gene lookup returns CDR1 SGDLS and CDR2 YYNGEE.

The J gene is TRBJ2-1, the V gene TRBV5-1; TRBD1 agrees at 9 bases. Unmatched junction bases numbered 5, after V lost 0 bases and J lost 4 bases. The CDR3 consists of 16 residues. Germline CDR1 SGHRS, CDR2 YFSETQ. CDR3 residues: CASSLAVDRGYNEQFF. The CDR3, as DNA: TGCGCCAGCAGCTTGGCGGTGGACAGGGGTTACAATGAGCAGTTCTTC.

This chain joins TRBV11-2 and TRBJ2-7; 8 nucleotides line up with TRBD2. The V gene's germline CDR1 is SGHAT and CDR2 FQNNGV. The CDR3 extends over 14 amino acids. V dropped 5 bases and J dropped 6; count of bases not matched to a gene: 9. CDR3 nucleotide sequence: TGTGCCAGCAGCCTGGGACTAGGAGGGGTCGAGCAGTACTTC. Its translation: CASSLGLGGVEQYF.

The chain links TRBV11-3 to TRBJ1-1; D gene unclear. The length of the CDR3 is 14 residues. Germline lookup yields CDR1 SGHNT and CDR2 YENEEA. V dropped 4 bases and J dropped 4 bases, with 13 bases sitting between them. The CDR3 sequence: CASSSSTLGTEAFF. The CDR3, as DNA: TGTGCCAGCAGCTCTTCGACACTTGGCACTGAAGCTTTCTTT. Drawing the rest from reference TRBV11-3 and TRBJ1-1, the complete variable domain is EAGVVQSPRYKIIEKKQPVAFWCNPISGHNTLYWYLQNLGQGPELLIRYENEEAVDDSQLPKDRFSAERLKGVDSTLKIQPAELGDSAVYLCASSSSTLGTEAFFGQGTRLTVV.

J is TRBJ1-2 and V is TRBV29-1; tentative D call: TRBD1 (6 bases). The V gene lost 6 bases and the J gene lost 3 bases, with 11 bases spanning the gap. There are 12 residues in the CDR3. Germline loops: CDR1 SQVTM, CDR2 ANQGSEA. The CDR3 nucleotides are TGCAGCGTCCCAACAGGGTACTATGGCTACACCTTC. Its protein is CSVPTGYYGYTF. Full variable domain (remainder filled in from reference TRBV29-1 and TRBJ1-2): SAVISQKPSRDICQRGTSLTIQCQVDSQVTMMFWYRQQPGQSLTLIATANQGSEATYESGFVIDKFPISRPNLTFSTLTVSNMSPEDSSIYLCSVPTGYYGYTFGSGTRLTVV.

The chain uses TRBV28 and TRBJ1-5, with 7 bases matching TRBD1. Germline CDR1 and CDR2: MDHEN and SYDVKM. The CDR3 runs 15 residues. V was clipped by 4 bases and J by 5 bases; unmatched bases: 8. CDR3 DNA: TGTGCCAGCAGTTCTCGACAGGGATCTTATCAGCCCCAGCATTTT. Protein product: CASSSRQGSYQPQHF. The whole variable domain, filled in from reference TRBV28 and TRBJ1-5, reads DVKVTQSSRYLVKRTGEKVFLECVQDMDHENMFWYRQDPGLGLRLIYFSYDVKMKEKGDIPEGYSVSREKKERFSLILESASTNQTSMYLCASSSRQGSYQPQHFGDGTRLSIL.

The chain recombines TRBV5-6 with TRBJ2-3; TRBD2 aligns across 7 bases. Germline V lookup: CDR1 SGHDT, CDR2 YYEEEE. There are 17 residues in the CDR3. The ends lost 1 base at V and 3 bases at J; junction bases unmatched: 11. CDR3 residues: CASSLPRGRAGTDTQYF. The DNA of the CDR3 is TGTGCCAGCAGCTTGCCTCGGGGGAGGGCGGGTACAGATACGCAGTATTTT.

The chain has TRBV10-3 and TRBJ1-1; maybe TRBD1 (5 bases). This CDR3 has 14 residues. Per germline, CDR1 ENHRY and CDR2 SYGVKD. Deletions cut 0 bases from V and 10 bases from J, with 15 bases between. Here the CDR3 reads CAISESGQGLGAFF. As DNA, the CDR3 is TGTGCCATCAGTGAGTCCGGGCAGGGCCTAGGAGCTTTCTTT.

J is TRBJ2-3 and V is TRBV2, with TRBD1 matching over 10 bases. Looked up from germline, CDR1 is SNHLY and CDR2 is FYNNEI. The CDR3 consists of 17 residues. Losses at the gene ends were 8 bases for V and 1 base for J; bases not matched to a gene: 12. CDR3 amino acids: CASPRQGASRRTDTQYF. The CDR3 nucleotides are TGTGCCAGCCCGCGACAGGGGGCTAGCAGACGCACAGATACGCAGTATTTT.

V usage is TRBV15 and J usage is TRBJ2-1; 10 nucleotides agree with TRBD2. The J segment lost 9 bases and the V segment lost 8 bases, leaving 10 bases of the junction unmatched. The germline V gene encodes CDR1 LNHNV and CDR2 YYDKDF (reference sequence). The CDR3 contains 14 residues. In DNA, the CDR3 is TGTGCCACCGGTCCGGGACTAGCGTCTAGTGAGCAGTTCTTC. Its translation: CATGPGLASSEQFF.

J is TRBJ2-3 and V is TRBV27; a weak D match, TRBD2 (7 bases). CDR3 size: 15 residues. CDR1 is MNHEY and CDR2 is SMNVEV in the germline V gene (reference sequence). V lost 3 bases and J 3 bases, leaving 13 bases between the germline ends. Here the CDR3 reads CASSFGGRRTDTQYF. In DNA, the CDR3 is TGTGCCAGCAGTTTCGGGGGGCGCAGGACAGATACGCAGTATTTT.

The CDR3 DNA reads as TGTGCCAGCAGACCCACAAGGAACACTGAAGCTTTCTTT. This translates into CASRPTRNTEAFF. The J gene is TRBJ1-1, the V gene TRBV7-2; the D is unclear. Per germline, CDR1 SGHTA and CDR2 FQGNSA. The CDR3 extends over 13 amino acids. V lost 6 bases, J lost 1 base, and 9 bases lay in between. The entire variable domain, with the rest obtained from reference TRBV7-2 and TRBJ1-1, is as follows: GAGVSQSPSNKVTEKGKDVELRCDPISGHTALYWYRQSLGQGLEFLIYFQGNSAPDKSGLPSDRFSAERTGGSVSTLTIQRTQQEDSAVYLCASRPTRNTEAFFGQGTRLTVV.

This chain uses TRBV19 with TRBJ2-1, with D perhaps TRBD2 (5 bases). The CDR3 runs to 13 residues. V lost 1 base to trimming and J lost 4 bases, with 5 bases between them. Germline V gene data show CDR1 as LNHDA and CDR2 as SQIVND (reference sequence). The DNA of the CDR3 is TGTGCCAGTAGTATAGGGGAGTACAATGAGCAGTTCTTC. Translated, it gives CASSIGEYNEQFF.

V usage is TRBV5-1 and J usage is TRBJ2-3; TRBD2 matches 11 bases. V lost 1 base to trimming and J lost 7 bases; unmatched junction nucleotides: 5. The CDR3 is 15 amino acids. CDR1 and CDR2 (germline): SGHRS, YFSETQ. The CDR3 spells CASSLSLAGVNTQYF. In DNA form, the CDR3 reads TGCGCCAGCAGCTTGTCACTAGCGGGGGTAAATACGCAGTATTTT.

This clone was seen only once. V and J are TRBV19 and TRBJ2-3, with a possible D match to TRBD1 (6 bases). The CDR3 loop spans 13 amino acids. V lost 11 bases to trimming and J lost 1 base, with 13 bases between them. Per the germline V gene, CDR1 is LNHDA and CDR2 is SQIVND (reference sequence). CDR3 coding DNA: TGTGCCTGCCAGGGGTTTGGCACAGATACGCAGTATTTT. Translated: CACQGFGTDTQYF.

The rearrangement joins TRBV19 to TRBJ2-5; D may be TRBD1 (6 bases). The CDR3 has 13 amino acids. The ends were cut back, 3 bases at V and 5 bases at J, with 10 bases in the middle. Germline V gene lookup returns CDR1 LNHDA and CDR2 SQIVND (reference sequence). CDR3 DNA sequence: TGTGCCAGTAGTATCGGACAGTTGGAGACCCAGTACTTC. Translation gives CASSIGQLETQYF. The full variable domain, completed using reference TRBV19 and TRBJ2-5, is DGGITQSPKYLFRKEGQNVTLSCEQNLNHDAMYWYRQDPGQGLRLIYYSQIVNDFQKGDIAEGYSVSREKKESFPLTVTSAQKNPTAFYLCASSIGQLETQYFGPGTRLLVL.

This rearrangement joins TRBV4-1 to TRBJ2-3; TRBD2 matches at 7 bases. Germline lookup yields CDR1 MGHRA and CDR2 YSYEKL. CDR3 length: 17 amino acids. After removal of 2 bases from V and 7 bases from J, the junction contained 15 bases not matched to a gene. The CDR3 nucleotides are TGCGCCAGCAGCCAACCTTCCCGCGGGAGAAGAAAAAATACGCAGTATTTT. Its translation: CASSQPSRGRRKNTQYF.

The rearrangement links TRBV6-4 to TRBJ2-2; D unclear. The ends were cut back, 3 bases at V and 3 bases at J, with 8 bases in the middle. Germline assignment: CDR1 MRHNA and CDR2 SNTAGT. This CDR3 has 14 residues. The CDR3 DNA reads TGTGCCAGCAGTGAGGGCAGCCACACCGGGGAGCTGTTTTTT. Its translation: CASSEGSHTGELFF.

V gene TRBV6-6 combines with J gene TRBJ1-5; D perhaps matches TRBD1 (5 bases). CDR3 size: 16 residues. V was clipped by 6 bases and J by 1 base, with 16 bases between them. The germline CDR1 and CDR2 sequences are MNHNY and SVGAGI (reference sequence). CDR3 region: CASSPLGGPSNQPQHF. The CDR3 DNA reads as TGTGCCAGCAGCCCCCTGGGGGGACCGAGCAATCAGCCCCAGCATTTT.

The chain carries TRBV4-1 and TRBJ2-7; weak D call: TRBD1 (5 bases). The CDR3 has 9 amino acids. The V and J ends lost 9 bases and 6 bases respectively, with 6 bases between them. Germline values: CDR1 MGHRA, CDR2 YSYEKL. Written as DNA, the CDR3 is TGCGCCAGAAGGGGCGAGCAGTACTTC. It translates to CARRGEQYF.

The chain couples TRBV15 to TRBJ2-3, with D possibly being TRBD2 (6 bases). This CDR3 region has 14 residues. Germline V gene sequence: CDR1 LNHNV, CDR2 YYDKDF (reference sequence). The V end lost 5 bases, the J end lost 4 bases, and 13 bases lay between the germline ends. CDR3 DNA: TGTGCCACCAGCCGCCTGGGAGGTGCAGATACGCAGTATTTT. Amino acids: CATSRLGGADTQYF.

CDR3 sequence reads: CASRNPDRGGGNTIYF. For the CDR3, the DNA is TGTGCCAGCCGAAACCCAGACAGGGGTGGTGGAAACACCATATATTTT. The rearrangement uses TRBV28 and TRBJ1-3, with 8 bases that match TRBD1. The V gene end was trimmed by 8 bases and the J gene end by 3 bases; junction bases not matched to a gene: 12. The CDR3 runs 16 residues. Germline values: CDR1 MDHEN, CDR2 SYDVKM.

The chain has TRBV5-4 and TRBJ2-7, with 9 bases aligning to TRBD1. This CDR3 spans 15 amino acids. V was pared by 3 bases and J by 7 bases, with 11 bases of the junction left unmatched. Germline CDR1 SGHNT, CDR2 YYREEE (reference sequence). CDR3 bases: TGTGCCAGCAGCTGGCGGGGACAGGGCGTTGGTGAGCAGTACTTC. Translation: CASSWRGQGVGEQYF.

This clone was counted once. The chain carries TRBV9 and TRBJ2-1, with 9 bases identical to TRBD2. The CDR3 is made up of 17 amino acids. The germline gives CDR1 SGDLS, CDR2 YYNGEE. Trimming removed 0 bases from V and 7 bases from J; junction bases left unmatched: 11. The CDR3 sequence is CASSVGAGGPSGNEQFF. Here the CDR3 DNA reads TGTGCCAGCAGCGTAGGGGCGGGAGGGCCCTCAGGAAATGAGCAGTTCTTC.

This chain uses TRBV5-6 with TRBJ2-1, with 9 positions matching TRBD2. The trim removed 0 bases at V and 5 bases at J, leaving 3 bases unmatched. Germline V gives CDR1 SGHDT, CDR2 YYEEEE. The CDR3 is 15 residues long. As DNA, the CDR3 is TGTGCCAGCAGCTTGGGCGGGAGGGCCGACAATGAGCAGTTCTTC. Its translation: CASSLGGRADNEQFF.